A single sample is the source of the 4 T cell receptor beta chains below, sequenced in a study of human T cells and chemical hapten exposure. Stated time point: patch test 2, 6 weeks after DPC sensitization. This sample's treatment: therapeutic diphenylcyclopropenone sensitization with weekly scalp DPC. TCRdb re-called the RACE reads through MiXCR, storing one row per CDR3 protein. Of 110,000 to 150,000 distinct CDR3 sequences in the sample, approximately 10% were seen once. Sequencing was performed on whole blood, taken in connection with sensitization to the hapten diphenylcyclopropenone (DPC). The source of these receptors is a woman aged 45-65 years with alopecia areata. Some clones in this sample may be carry-over from other donors' samples.

This clonotype was detected many times. The V gene is TRBV20-1, the J gene TRBJ2-2, with D unclear. Trimming left V 0 bases short and J 6 bases short, with 8 bases between. The germline CDR1 and CDR2 sequences are DFQATT and SNEGSKA (reference sequence). The CDR3 is 13 amino acids. In DNA form, the CDR3 reads TGCAGTGCTAGAGATACGGGCGCCGGGGAGCTGTTTTTT. Translating it yields CSARDTGAGELFF.

This clonotype has only a few counts. The chain joins TRBV5-1 to TRBJ1-5; D is unresolved. CDR1 and CDR2 (germline): SGHRS, YFSETQ. The CDR3 has 12 amino acids. The ends were cut back, 0 bases at V and 6 bases at J, with 4 bases in the middle. The CDR3: CASSLDGQPQHF. The CDR3 DNA sequence: TGCGCCAGCAGCTTGGATGGTCAGCCCCAGCATTTT.

This chain uses TRBV2 with TRBJ2-3; tentatively, D is TRBD2 (6 bases). CDR1 and CDR2 (germline): SNHLY, FYNNEI. This CDR3 contains 14 residues. V was clipped by 6 bases and J by 0 bases, with 10 bases between them. The CDR3, as DNA: TGTGCCAGCAGGCCGGGACTGAGCACAGATACGCAGTATTTT. Encoded protein: CASRPGLSTDTQYF.

This clonotype has a count of ten or more. The chain couples TRBV6-1 to TRBJ1-2; D perhaps matches TRBD1 (6 bases). Germline CDR1 is MNHNS and CDR2 is SASEGT. This CDR3 is built from 12 residues. The V gene lost 10 bases and the J gene lost 6 bases, with 15 bases spanning the gap. Here the CDR3 DNA reads TGTGCCACCTACAGGGATGGAGATGGCTACACCTTC. It encodes CATYRDGDGYTF.